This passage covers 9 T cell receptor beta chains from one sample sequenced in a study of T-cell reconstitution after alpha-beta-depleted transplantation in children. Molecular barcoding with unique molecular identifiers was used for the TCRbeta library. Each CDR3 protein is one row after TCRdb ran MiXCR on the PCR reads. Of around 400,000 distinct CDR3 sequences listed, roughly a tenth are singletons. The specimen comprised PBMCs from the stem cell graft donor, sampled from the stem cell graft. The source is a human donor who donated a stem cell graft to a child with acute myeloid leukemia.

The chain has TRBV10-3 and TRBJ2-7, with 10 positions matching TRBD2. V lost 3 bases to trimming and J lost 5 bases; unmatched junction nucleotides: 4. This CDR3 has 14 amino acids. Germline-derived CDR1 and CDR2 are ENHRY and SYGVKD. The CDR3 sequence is CAISELAGSNEQYV. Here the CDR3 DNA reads TGTGCCATCAGTGAACTAGCGGGGAGTAACGAGCAGTACGTC.

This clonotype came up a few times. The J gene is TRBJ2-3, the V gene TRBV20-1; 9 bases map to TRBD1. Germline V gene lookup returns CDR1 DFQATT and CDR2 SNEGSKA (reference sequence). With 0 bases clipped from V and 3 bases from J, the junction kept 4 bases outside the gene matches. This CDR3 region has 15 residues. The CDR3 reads CSARDLGTGTDTQYF. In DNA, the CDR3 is TGCAGTGCTAGAGATCTAGGGACAGGGACAGATACGCAGTATTTT.

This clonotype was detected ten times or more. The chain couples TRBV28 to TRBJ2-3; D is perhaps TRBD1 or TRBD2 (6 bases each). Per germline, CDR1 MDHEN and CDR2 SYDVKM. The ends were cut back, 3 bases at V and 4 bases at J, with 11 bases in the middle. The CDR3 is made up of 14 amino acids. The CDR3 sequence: CASSFSGGADTQYF. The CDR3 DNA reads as TGTGCCAGCAGTTTTTCCGGGGGCGCAGATACGCAGTATTTT.

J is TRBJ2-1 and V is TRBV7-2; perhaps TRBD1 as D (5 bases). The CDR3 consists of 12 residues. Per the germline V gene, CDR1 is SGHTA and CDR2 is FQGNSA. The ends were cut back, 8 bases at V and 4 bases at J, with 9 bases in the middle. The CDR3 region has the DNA TGTGCCAGCTTTGACAGATACAATGAGCAGTTCTTC. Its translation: CASFDRYNEQFF.

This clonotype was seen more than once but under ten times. CDR3 coding DNA: TGCAGCGTTGAAGCGCAGGGCACTGAAGCTTTCTTT. Translating it yields CSVEAQGTEAFF. The chain couples TRBV29-1 to TRBJ1-1, with D possibly TRBD1 on 5 matching bases. The CDR3 totals 12 residues. Germline loops: CDR1 SQVTM, CDR2 ANQGSEA. V was cut by 1 base and J by 4 bases, with 7 bases left in between.

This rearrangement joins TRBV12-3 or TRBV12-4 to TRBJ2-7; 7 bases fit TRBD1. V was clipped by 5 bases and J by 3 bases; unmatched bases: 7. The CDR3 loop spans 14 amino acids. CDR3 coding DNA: TGTGCCAGCAGTAGTTGGACAGGAAACTACGAGCAGTACTTC. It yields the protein CASSSWTGNYEQYF.

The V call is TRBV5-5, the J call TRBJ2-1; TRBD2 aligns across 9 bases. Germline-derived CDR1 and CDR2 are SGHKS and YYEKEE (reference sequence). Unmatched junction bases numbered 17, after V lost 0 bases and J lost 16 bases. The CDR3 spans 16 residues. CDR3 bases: TGTGCCAGCAGCTTGGCCTCGGGACTAGCCCGAGGTTCCCCATTCTTC. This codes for CASSLASGLARGSPFF.

As DNA, the CDR3 is TGCAGCGCAGTCGGGGGACAGCGCACAGATACGCAGTATTTT. It codes for CSAVGGQRTDTQYF. This chain connects TRBV29-1 to TRBJ2-3, with D perhaps TRBD1 (7 bases). CDR3 length: 14 residues. Germline CDR1 reads SQVTM; CDR2 reads ANQGSEA. V lost 7 bases, J lost 1 base, and 15 bases lay in between.

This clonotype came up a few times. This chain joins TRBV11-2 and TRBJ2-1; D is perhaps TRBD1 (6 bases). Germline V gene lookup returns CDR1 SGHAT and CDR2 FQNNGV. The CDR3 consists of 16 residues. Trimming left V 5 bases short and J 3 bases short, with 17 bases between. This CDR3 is CASSQGRGVLYNEQFF. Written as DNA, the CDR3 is TGTGCCAGCAGCCAGGGGAGAGGGGTCCTCTACAATGAGCAGTTCTTC. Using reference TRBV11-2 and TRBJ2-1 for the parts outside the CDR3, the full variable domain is EAGVAQSPRYKIIEKRQSVAFWCNPISGHATLYWYQQILGQGPKLLIQFQNNGVVDDSQLPKDRFSAERLKGVDSTLKIQPAKLEDSAVYLCASSQGRGVLYNEQFFGPGTRLTVL.